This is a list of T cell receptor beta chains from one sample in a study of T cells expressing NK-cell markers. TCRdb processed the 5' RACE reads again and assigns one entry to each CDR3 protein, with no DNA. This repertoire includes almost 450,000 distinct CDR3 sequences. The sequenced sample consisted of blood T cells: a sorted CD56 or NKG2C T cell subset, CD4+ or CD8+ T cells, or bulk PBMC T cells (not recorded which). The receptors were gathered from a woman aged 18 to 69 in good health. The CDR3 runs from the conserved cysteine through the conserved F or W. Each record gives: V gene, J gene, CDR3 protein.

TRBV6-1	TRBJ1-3	CASSKGGQVSGNTIYF
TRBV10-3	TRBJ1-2	CAISEGGGNYGYTF
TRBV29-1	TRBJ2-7	CSVEDLAATSGSEYEQYF
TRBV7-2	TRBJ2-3	CASVAIPDTQYF
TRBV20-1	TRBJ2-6	CSARDRISGANVLTF
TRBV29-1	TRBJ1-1	CSATDRGGTEAFF
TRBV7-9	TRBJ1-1	CASLPWGGAGTEAFF
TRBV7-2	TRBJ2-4	CASSLRGPGDIQYF
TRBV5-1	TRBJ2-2	CASSLFVRGGAAGELFF
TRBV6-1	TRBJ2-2	CASSRGLDGELFF
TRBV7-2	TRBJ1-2	CASSFATGANYGYTF
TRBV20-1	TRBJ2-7	CSATDGYEQYF
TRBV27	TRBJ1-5	CASSFSWGQPQHF
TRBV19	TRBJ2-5	CASSMGGSETQYF
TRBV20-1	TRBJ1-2	CSASGDRGAYGYTF
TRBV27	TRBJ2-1	CASSALAAFYNEQFF
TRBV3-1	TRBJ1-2	CASTDAWDRGRGYTF
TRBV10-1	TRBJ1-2	CASSGNPNYGYTF
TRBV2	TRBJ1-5	CASSDSAQPQHF
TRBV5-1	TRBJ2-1	CASREDSYNEQFF
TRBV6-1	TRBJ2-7	CASSPGLAGGDSYEQYF
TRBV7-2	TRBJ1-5	CASSLAFQGESQPQHF
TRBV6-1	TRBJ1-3	CASNSGTVRSGNTIYF
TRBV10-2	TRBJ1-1	CASSDNRVPDTEAFF
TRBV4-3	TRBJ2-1	CASSQVMHRSSYNEQFF
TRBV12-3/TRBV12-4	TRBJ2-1	CASSPPGLAKYNEQFF
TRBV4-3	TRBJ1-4	CASSPDPNEKLFF
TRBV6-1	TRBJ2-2	CASTHFGLEIAGELFF
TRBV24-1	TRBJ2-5	CATSDLVGPKETQYF
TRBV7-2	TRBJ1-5	CASSLWGSGTAQPQHF
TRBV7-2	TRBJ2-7	CASSIAGGVLYEQYF
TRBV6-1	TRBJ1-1	CASSPGRENTEAFF
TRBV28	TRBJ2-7	CASSTTLGQGVIYEQYF
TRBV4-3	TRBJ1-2	CASSPEGPHYGYTF
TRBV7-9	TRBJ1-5	CASSSSGTGGFDQPQHF
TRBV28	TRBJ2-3	CASIPGTSGTDTQYF
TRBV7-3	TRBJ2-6	CASSLTGRSGANVLTF
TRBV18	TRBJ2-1	CASSSQLAGGSGEQFF
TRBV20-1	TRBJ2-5	CSASWVAGGQETQYF
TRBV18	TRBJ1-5	CASSPSSNQPQHF
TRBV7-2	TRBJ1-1	CASSLVWVGGTEAFF
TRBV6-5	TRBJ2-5	CASSYQGPQETQYF
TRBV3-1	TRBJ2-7	CASCKGAYEQYF
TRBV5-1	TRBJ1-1	CASSAGTGVNTEAFF
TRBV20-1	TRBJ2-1	CSASWLAVTNEQFF